A selection of T cell receptor beta chains follows, all from one sample in a study of Graves' ophthalmopathy and Graves' hyperthyroidism. TCRdb recomputed calls from the multiplex PCR reads with MiXCR, one row per CDR3 protein. Of 450,000 to 600,000 distinct CDR3 sequences listed, about two fifths are singletons. Material for sequencing was peripheral blood or thyroid tissue (not recorded which). The origin of the receptors is an adult man with Graves' hyperthyroidism. Both conserved end residues are trimmed from each CDR3. Not every row has a clone size; where given, it reads once, few, many or a size class.

clone size: -
V gene: TRBV7-4
J gene: TRBJ2-7
CDR3 protein: ASSVGAPGAGYEQY

clone size: few
V gene: TRBV4-1
J gene: TRBJ2-7
CDR3 protein: ASSQRLAGAYEQY

clone size: -
V gene: TRBV2
J gene: TRBJ2-5
CDR3 protein: ASRTGGQETQY

clone size: once
V gene: TRBV29-1
J gene: TRBJ1-5
CDR3 protein: SVEGTGSGDQPQH

clone size: many
V gene: TRBV9
J gene: TRBJ2-7
CDR3 protein: ASSVEPGQAYEQY

clone size: -
V gene: TRBV30
J gene: TRBJ2-5
CDR3 protein: AWAPRIGSSQY

clone size: -
V gene: TRBV24-1
J gene: TRBJ2-5
CDR3 protein: ATSERNEQY

clone size: many
V gene: TRBV12-3/TRBV12-4
J gene: TRBJ2-7
CDR3 protein: ASSFGDNYEQY

clone size: many
V gene: TRBV6-5
J gene: TRBJ1-5
CDR3 protein: ASSRGLGRNQPQH

clone size: few
V gene: TRBV24-1
J gene: TRBJ2-5
CDR3 protein: ATFSGIEETQY

clone size: few
V gene: TRBV6-5
J gene: TRBJ1-1
CDR3 protein: ASSELGGNTEAF

clone size: -
V gene: TRBV2
J gene: TRBJ2-7
CDR3 protein: ASSEVLLATAEQY

clone size: few
V gene: TRBV30
J gene: TRBJ2-7
CDR3 protein: ACEEHTFYEQY

clone size: many
V gene: TRBV5-1
J gene: TRBJ1-5
CDR3 protein: ASSLSGGSQPQH

clone size: -
V gene: TRBV29-1
J gene: TRBJ2-7
CDR3 protein: SVETYRQGRIPYEQY

clone size: many
V gene: TRBV7-2
J gene: TRBJ1-1
CDR3 protein: ASSMGVTEAF

clone size: many
V gene: TRBV5-1
J gene: TRBJ2-2
CDR3 protein: ASRPTGKANTGELF

clone size: -
V gene: TRBV10-3
J gene: TRBJ2-7
CDR3 protein: AISEPVESSYNEEQY

clone size: -
V gene: TRBV25-1
J gene: TRBJ2-5
CDR3 protein: ATSGTEQETQY

clone size: many
V gene: TRBV7-8
J gene: TRBJ1-2
CDR3 protein: ASSLDSGPDYGYT

clone size: many
V gene: TRBV12-3/TRBV12-4
J gene: TRBJ1-5
CDR3 protein: ASSLDGITQPQH

clone size: -
V gene: TRBV9
J gene: -
CDR3 protein: ASSVATTYNEQF

clone size: many
V gene: TRBV7-3
J gene: TRBJ2-2
CDR3 protein: ASSLGGNLNTGELF

clone size: many
V gene: TRBV14
J gene: TRBJ1-2
CDR3 protein: ASSPGRYGYT

clone size: many
V gene: TRBV6-1
J gene: TRBJ2-7
CDR3 protein: ASSAGTGQPREQY

clone size: many
V gene: TRBV19
J gene: TRBJ1-1
CDR3 protein: ASSTGTGVTEAF

clone size: -
V gene: TRBV15
J gene: -
CDR3 protein: ATSRGRGLGNEQF

clone size: many
V gene: TRBV10-2
J gene: TRBJ1-2
CDR3 protein: ASSETTGLSYT

clone size: many
V gene: TRBV20-1
J gene: TRBJ1-1
CDR3 protein: SARRVSAYTEAF

clone size: many
V gene: TRBV29-1
J gene: TRBJ1-1
CDR3 protein: SVLGRGTEAF

clone size: -
V gene: TRBV9
J gene: TRBJ2-7
CDR3 protein: ASSVAAGSDYEQY

clone size: -
V gene: TRBV7-9
J gene: TRBJ1-3
CDR3 protein: ASSFRDTIY

clone size: once
V gene: TRBV7-2
J gene: TRBJ2-3
CDR3 protein: ASGWVIAMQY

clone size: -
V gene: TRBV6-4
J gene: TRBJ2-2
CDR3 protein: ASSGVPGAGVSNTGELF

clone size: -
V gene: TRBV7-2
J gene: TRBJ2-6
CDR3 protein: ASSLDALRANVLT

clone size: many
V gene: TRBV6-1
J gene: TRBJ1-1
CDR3 protein: ASSRGGDTEAF

clone size: many
V gene: TRBV7-3
J gene: TRBJ1-1
CDR3 protein: ASSLLPGASEAF

clone size: many
V gene: TRBV5-6
J gene: TRBJ1-2
CDR3 protein: ASSPPGPGAYGYT

clone size: many
V gene: TRBV7-2
J gene: TRBJ2-6
CDR3 protein: ASSSNRGGGANVLT

clone size: -
V gene: TRBV20-1
J gene: TRBJ2-3
CDR3 protein: SARDTIVDTQY

clone size: many
V gene: TRBV5-8
J gene: TRBJ1-2
CDR3 protein: ASSIGTDYGYT

clone size: few
V gene: TRBV12-3/TRBV12-4
J gene: TRBJ1-4
CDR3 protein: ASLGGGTTNEKLF

clone size: many
V gene: TRBV20-1
J gene: TRBJ2-7
CDR3 protein: SARSGGGTSGSYEQY

clone size: many
V gene: TRBV10-3
J gene: TRBJ1-1
CDR3 protein: ASISQGLDTEAF

clone size: many
V gene: TRBV12-3/TRBV12-4
J gene: TRBJ1-1
CDR3 protein: AINDRAGTEAF

clone size: -
V gene: TRBV7-9
J gene: TRBJ2-2
CDR3 protein: ASSQSTGQNTGELF

clone size: many
V gene: TRBV29-1
J gene: TRBJ1-1
CDR3 protein: SVVSEDTEAF

clone size: many
V gene: TRBV12-3/TRBV12-4
J gene: TRBJ1-6
CDR3 protein: ASTLTGSRNSPLH

clone size: many
V gene: TRBV7-9
J gene: TRBJ1-5
CDR3 protein: ASSPGTVSNQPQH

clone size: -
V gene: TRBV4-1
J gene: TRBJ2-2
CDR3 protein: ASSQGLSSSTGELF

clone size: -
V gene: TRBV12-3/TRBV12-4
J gene: TRBJ1-5
CDR3 protein: ASKPAWGRGVNQPQH

clone size: few
V gene: TRBV7-8
J gene: TRBJ2-5
CDR3 protein: ASSGRLAGASETQY

clone size: -
V gene: TRBV7-9
J gene: TRBJ1-1
CDR3 protein: ASSLDGLGIFSTEAF

clone size: few
V gene: TRBV6-1
J gene: TRBJ1-6
CDR3 protein: ASRFRGGLNSPLH

clone size: few
V gene: TRBV19
J gene: TRBJ2-7
CDR3 protein: ASSVRDRGDYEQY

clone size: many
V gene: TRBV12-3/TRBV12-4
J gene: TRBJ1-3
CDR3 protein: ASSFGNTIY

clone size: -
V gene: TRBV11-1
J gene: TRBJ1-1
CDR3 protein: ASSFYRGLMDTEAF

clone size: few
V gene: TRBV29-1
J gene: TRBJ1-2
CDR3 protein: SVDGLGQGGYGYT

clone size: -
V gene: TRBV10-3
J gene: TRBJ1-5
CDR3 protein: AIRETLSGDQPQH